The clone carrying this T cell receptor beta chain has a handful of counts. TCRdb reprocessed the 5' RACE reads via MiXCR and lists one record per CDR3 protein. The table has over 350,000 distinct CDR3 sequences, approximately 24% seen once. The germline V gene has CDR1 SGHTA and CDR2 FQGNSA. The CDR3 extends over 15 amino acids. Trimming took 8 bases from V and 5 from J; bases not matched to a gene: 6. This sample is drawn from a study of T-cell memory formation after mild COVID-19. Study in general: TCR clusters were mostly donor specific.

The origin of this receptor is an adult woman who had mild COVID-19 (a few samples of this study predate the infection). Cell type and time point are not known. The gene calls are TRBV7-2 and TRBJ1-6, with 10 bases lining up with TRBD1. Sequenced: PBMCs or a T cell subset sorted from them (not recorded which). CDR3 region: CASRQGAHHNSPLHF. The DNA for the CDR3 is TGTGCCAGCCGACAGGGGGCGCATCATAATTCACCCCTCCACTTT.